Shown below are 16 T cell receptor beta chains from a single sample sequenced in a study of cytomegalovirus exposure and HLA in healthy donors. Both 60 Vbeta primers and 13 Jbeta primers went into the PCR. Method: immunoSEQ multiplex PCR; TCRdb's copy keeps in-frame clones and lacks some. The repertoire holds 130,000 or so clones, with more than 60% as singletons. The specimen sequenced was PBMCs. The receptors derive from a man aged 18 to 29 in good health and CMV-seronegative.

The chain recombines TRBV11-2 with TRBJ2-3; tentative D call: TRBD2 (5 bases). The CDR3 totals 15 residues. Per germline, CDR1 SGHAT and CDR2 FQNNGV. V was pared by 1 base and J by 8 bases, with 16 bases between. This CDR3 reads CASSLGPVDSGTQYF. The CDR3 nucleotides are TGTGCCAGCAGCTTAGGTCCGGTGGACTCGGGTACGCAGTATTTT.

The chain is built from TRBV28 and TRBJ1-2; the D gene is possibly TRBD1 (5 bases). The germline CDR1 and CDR2 sequences are MDHEN and SYDVKM. This CDR3 region has 13 residues. The V end lost 6 bases, the J end lost 6 bases, and 14 bases lay between the germline ends. CDR3 in DNA: TGTGCCAGCAGCCTCCTAGGGGTAAATGGCTACACCTTC. Its protein product is CASSLLGVNGYTF.

CDR3 bases: TGTGCCAGCAGTTTTTTCGGGAAAGGCCGCCCACACACCACAGATACGCAGTATTTT. This gives the protein CASSFFGKGRPHTTDTQYF. The chain uses TRBV27 and TRBJ2-3; perhaps TRBD2 as D (5 bases). CDR1 and CDR2 (germline): MNHEY, SMNVEV (reference sequence). Trimming took off 3 bases at V and 2 bases at J, with 24 bases between the two ends. The CDR3 runs 19 residues.

The J gene is TRBJ2-5, the V gene TRBV6-1, with 9 bases lining up with TRBD2. The germline V gene encodes CDR1 MNHNS and CDR2 SASEGT. The V segment lost 2 bases and the J segment 4 bases; nucleotides outside the gene matches: 8. The CDR3 has 16 residues. CDR3 protein: CASSELLRGGRETQYF. In DNA form, the CDR3 reads TGTGCCAGCAGTGAACTTCTGCGGGGGGGCCGAGAGACCCAGTACTTC.

J is TRBJ2-1 and V is TRBV7-2; 11 nucleotides align to TRBD2. The germline gives CDR1 SGHTA, CDR2 FQGNSA. The length of the CDR3 is 16 residues. The V and J ends lost 3 bases and 1 base, in that order; junction bases with no gene match: 2. CDR3 coding DNA: TGTGCCAGCAGCTTGGCTAGCGGGGGGTCCTACAATGAGCAGTTCTTC. Its protein is CASSLASGGSYNEQFF. Supplemented by reference TRBV7-2 and TRBJ2-1, the full variable domain reads GAGVSQSPSNKVTEKGKDVELRCDPISGHTALYWYRQSLGQGLEFLIYFQGNSAPDKSGLPSDRFSAERTGGSVSTLTIQRTQQEDSAVYLCASSLASGGSYNEQFFGPGTRLTVL.

V is TRBV5-5 and J is TRBJ1-2; 7 nucleotides line up with TRBD1. Trimming cost V 4 bases and J 8 bases; bases outside gene matches: 11. This CDR3 region has 14 residues. Per the germline V gene, CDR1 is SGHKS and CDR2 is YYEKEE (reference sequence). For the CDR3, the DNA is TGTGCCAGCAGCAGGGGACAGCCCTTCGGAGGCTACACCTTC. Protein: CASSRGQPFGGYTF.

The gene calls are TRBV6-5 and TRBJ2-5; D possibly corresponds to TRBD2 (7 bases). With 3 bases removed from V and 5 bases from J, the gap between germline ends came to 19 bases. CDR1 and CDR2 (germline): MNHEY, SVGAGI. The CDR3 contains 16 residues. The CDR3 DNA reads as TGTGCCAGCAGTTATCCAAAGGGGGGGCAGGGGGAGACCCAGTACTTC. This gives the protein CASSYPKGGQGETQYF.

V and J are TRBV27 and TRBJ2-7; 7 bases line up with TRBD1. Germline values: CDR1 MNHEY, CDR2 SMNVEV (reference sequence). This CDR3 is built from 13 residues. The J segment lost 6 bases and the V segment lost 4 bases, leaving 6 bases of the junction unmatched. The CDR3 sequence: CASSSYNRGEQYF. DNA for the CDR3: TGTGCCAGCAGTTCATACAACAGGGGCGAGCAGTACTTC.

CDR3 sequence: CASSVRSEGNYGYTF. In nucleotides, the CDR3 is TGTGCCAGCTCCGTCAGATCGGAGGGTAACTATGGCTACACCTTC. This rearrangement joins TRBV7-8 to TRBJ1-2; no definite D call. V gave up 8 bases and J gave up 1 base, with 17 bases separating them. This CDR3 comprises 15 residues. The V gene's germline CDR1 is SGHVS and CDR2 FQNEAQ.

The chain combines TRBV13 with TRBJ2-1; 14 bases are a match to TRBD2. Trimming took 5 bases from V and 7 from J; bases not matched to a gene: 4. CDR1 and CDR2 from the germline V gene are PRHDT and FYEKMQ (reference sequence). This CDR3 has 15 residues. The DNA of the CDR3 is TGTGCCAGCAGCATGACTAGCGGGGGGGCAAATGAGCAGTTCTTC. Its protein is CASSMTSGGANEQFF. The whole variable domain, filled in from reference TRBV13 and TRBJ2-1, reads AAGVIQSPRHLIKEKRETATLKCYPIPRHDTVYWYQQGPGQDPQFLISFYEKMQSDKGSIPDRFSAQQFSDYHSELNMSSLELGDSALYFCASSMTSGGANEQFFGPGTRLTVL.

The rearrangement links TRBV19 to TRBJ1-5, with a possible D match to TRBD1 (6 bases). Trimming stripped 6 bases from V and 4 bases from J, with 16 bases between. From germline, CDR1 is LNHDA and CDR2 SQIVND (reference sequence). CDR3 length: 15 amino acids. The CDR3 loop reads CASSVSGTPNQPQHF. The DNA of the CDR3 is TGTGCCAGTAGCGTATCCGGGACACCAAATCAGCCCCAGCATTTT.

CDR3 sequence: CASSEQGDRGYGYTF. CDR3 coding DNA: TGCGCCAGCAGCGAACAGGGGGACAGGGGCTATGGCTACACCTTC. This chain connects TRBV4-1 to TRBJ1-2, with 10 bases identical to TRBD1. Trimming took 5 bases from V and 4 from J; bases not matched to a gene: 7. CDR1 and CDR2 from the germline V gene are MGHRA and YSYEKL. The CDR3 spans 15 residues.

This clone was recorded once. The V call is TRBV7-9, the J call TRBJ1-2, with D possibly matching TRBD1 (6 bases). This CDR3 is 13 amino acids long. The V end was cut by 5 bases, the J end by 4 bases, with 11 bases between. Germline values: CDR1 SEHNR, CDR2 FQNEAQ (reference sequence). The CDR3: CASSLGQIYGYTF. The CDR3 bases are TGTGCCAGCAGCCTAGGACAGATCTATGGCTACACCTTC.

This clone was seen only a few times. The V and J genes are TRBV18 and TRBJ1-3; 7 bases agree with TRBD1. The germline CDR1 and CDR2 sequences are KGHSH and LQKENI. The CDR3 is 14 amino acids. J gave up 8 bases and V 6 bases, and 10 bases lay outside the gene matches. The CDR3 DNA follows: TGTGCCAGCTCCCTAGAGGGGGCGAAGGACACCATATATTTT. It translates to CASSLEGAKDTIYF.

This chain joins TRBV5-4 and TRBJ1-1; TRBD1 matches 10 bases. This CDR3 contains 17 residues. V shed 0 bases, J shed 3 bases, and the junction held 8 bases outside the gene matches. Germline V gene sequence: CDR1 SGHNT, CDR2 YYREEE (reference sequence). Here the CDR3 reads CASSLGARTGGYTEAFF. In DNA form, the CDR3 reads TGTGCCAGCAGCTTGGGCGCAAGGACAGGGGGTTACACTGAAGCTTTCTTT.

This clone came up a few times. The CDR3 DNA sequence: TGCAGCGTTGAAATGAATTCCCAGTCCTACGAGCAGTACTTC. This sequence encodes CSVEMNSQSYEQYF. The chain carries TRBV29-1 and TRBJ2-7; D remains ambiguous. The CDR3 has 14 amino acids. V was trimmed by 2 bases and J by 1 base, leaving 12 bases between them. Germline V CDR1 and CDR2: SQVTM, ANQGSEA.